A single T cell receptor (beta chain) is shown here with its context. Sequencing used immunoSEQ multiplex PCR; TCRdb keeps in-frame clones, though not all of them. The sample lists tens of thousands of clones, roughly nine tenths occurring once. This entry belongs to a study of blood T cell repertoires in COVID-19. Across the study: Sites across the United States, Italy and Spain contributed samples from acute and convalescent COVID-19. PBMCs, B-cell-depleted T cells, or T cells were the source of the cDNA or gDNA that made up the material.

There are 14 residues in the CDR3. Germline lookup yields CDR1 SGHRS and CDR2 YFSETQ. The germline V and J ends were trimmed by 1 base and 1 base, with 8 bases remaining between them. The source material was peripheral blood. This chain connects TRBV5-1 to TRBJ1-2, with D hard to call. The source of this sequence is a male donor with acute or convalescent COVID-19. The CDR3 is CASSLNTVNYGYTF. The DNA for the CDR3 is TGCGCCAGCAGCTTGAATACAGTTAACTATGGCTACACCTTC.